A single sample gave rise to the 16 T cell receptor beta chains below, sequenced in a study of beta chain features in type 1 diabetes. Expressed TCRB transcripts were sequenced, since all the RNA that had been isolated was reverse transcribed. Clones were read by immunoSEQ multiplex PCR, and TCRdb kept only the in-frame ones, dropping some. The data show about 130,000 clones, about 10% seen once. Sequencing used central memory CD4+ T cells from blood. The receptors here all came from a man between 18 and 35 years old in good health.

A few counts support this clone. The chain employs TRBV7-2 and TRBJ2-3, with 9 bases that match TRBD1. After removal of 1 base from V and 4 bases from J, the junction contained 0 bases not matched to a gene. The CDR3 sequence is 14 residues long. Germline V gene lookup returns CDR1 SGHTA and CDR2 FQGNSA. The CDR3 is CASSLGTGADTQYF. CDR3 coding DNA: TGTGCCAGCAGCTTAGGGACAGGGGCAGATACGCAGTATTTT.

This clone showed up just a few times. The V call is TRBV7-2, the J call TRBJ2-1; TRBD2 matches 7 bases. The CDR3 runs to 14 residues. CDR1 SGHTA and CDR2 FQGNSA come from the germline V gene. V shed 4 bases and J 9 bases; nucleotides not matched to a gene: 9. The CDR3 loop reads CASSWGERGSEQFF. As DNA, the CDR3 is TGTGCCAGCAGCTGGGGGGAGCGGGGAAGTGAGCAGTTCTTC.

The chain employs TRBV7-2 and TRBJ2-7; 12 bases line up with TRBD2. Losses at the gene ends were 5 bases for V and 5 bases for J; bases not matched to a gene: 7. Germline CDR1 SGHTA, CDR2 FQGNSA. CDR3 size: 15 residues. CDR3 DNA: TGTGCCAGCAGCCACCGACTAGCGGGGGCCGACGAGCAGTACTTC. It specifies CASSHRLAGADEQYF.

This clone was counted between two and nine times. The V call is TRBV7-9, the J call TRBJ2-3; TRBD2 aligns across 8 bases. Germline V lookup: CDR1 SEHNR, CDR2 FQNEAQ (reference sequence). The CDR3 is made up of 16 amino acids. V shed 5 bases, J shed 3 bases, and the junction held 10 bases outside the gene matches. The CDR3 nucleotides are TGTGCCAGCAGCCCGCGGACTAGCCGAGGGACAGATACGCAGTATTTT. Translated, it gives CASSPRTSRGTDTQYF.

This clone was counted only a few times. The V call is TRBV11-2, the J call TRBJ2-5, with 9 bases matching TRBD2. Germline assignment: CDR1 SGHAT and CDR2 FQNNGV. The CDR3 is 15 residues long. Trimming at V came to 5 bases and at J to 2 bases, leaving 6 bases not matched to a gene. The CDR3 spells CASSARLAEQETQYF. The CDR3 nucleotides read TGTGCCAGCAGCGCTAGACTAGCGGAACAAGAGACCCAGTACTTC.

This clone has just a few counts. The chain is built from TRBV5-1 and TRBJ2-3; 13 bases are a match to TRBD2. CDR3 length: 18 amino acids. The V gene end was trimmed by 3 bases and the J gene end by 4 bases; junction bases not matched to a gene: 11. Germline V CDR1 and CDR2: SGHRS, YFSETQ. The CDR3 is CASSSQSRTSGGADTQYF. The CDR3 DNA reads TGCGCCAGCAGCTCCCAATCGAGGACTAGCGGGGGTGCAGATACGCAGTATTTT.

On this clone itself: The same CDR3 also results from other DNA sequences found in this sample. V and J are TRBV29-1 and TRBJ1-3, with 7 bases aligning to TRBD1. Germline V gene data show CDR1 as SQVTM and CDR2 as ANQGSEA. Trimming at V came to 4 bases and at J to 4 bases, leaving 1 base not matched to a gene. This CDR3 has 12 amino acids. The CDR3 reads CSVGQGGNTIYF. CDR3 in DNA: TGCAGCGTTGGACAGGGCGGAAACACCATATATTTT.

This clone has a single count. This chain links TRBV7-3 with TRBJ1-2; D might be TRBD1 (5 bases). V lost 5 bases, J lost 6 bases, and 19 bases lay in between. The germline V gene encodes CDR1 SGHTA and CDR2 FQGTGA. The CDR3 extends over 15 amino acids. Here the CDR3 DNA reads TGTGCCAGCAGCCCAACTGTCGGGCAGGGAAATGGCTACACCTTC. This encodes CASSPTVGQGNGYTF.

This clone was counted between two and nine times. J is TRBJ1-1 and V is TRBV4-3, with D uncertain. V lost 1 base and J 1 base, leaving 7 bases between the germline ends. Per the germline V gene, CDR1 is LGHNA and CDR2 is YSLEER. This CDR3 has 14 residues. The CDR3: CASSQGLSNTEAFF. CDR3 nucleotides: TGCGCCAGCAGCCAAGGTCTTTCGAACACTGAAGCTTTCTTT.

This clone has a handful of counts. The chain has TRBV5-1 and TRBJ1-2, with 8 bases lining up with TRBD1. Germline-derived CDR1 and CDR2 are SGHRS and YFSETQ. The CDR3 covers 13 residues. Trimming removed 2 bases from V and 8 bases from J; junction bases left unmatched: 5. In DNA form, the CDR3 reads TGCGCCAGCAGCTTACTGACAGGGGACGGCTACACCTTC. The encoded protein is CASSLLTGDGYTF.

Regarding this clone: Additional DNA sequences in this sample encode the identical CDR3. This rearrangement joins TRBV18 to TRBJ2-3; 8 bases agree with TRBD1. The ends lost 4 bases at V and 4 bases at J; junction bases unmatched: 10. Germline loops: CDR1 KGHSH, CDR2 LQKENI. This CDR3 has 16 residues. CDR3 sequence: CASSQTGTGASDTQYF. In nucleotides, the CDR3 is TGTGCCAGCTCACAAACCGGGACAGGAGCCTCAGATACGCAGTATTTT.

This clone was counted once. In DNA, the CDR3 is TGTGCCAGTAGCCTTGGCGGACAGAGTAGGGAAAAACTGTTTTTT. This codes for CASSLGGQSREKLFF. The V call is TRBV19, the J call TRBJ1-4; D possibly corresponds to TRBD1 (6 bases). CDR1 and CDR2 (germline): LNHDA, SQIVND (reference sequence). Trimming removed 6 bases at V and 8 bases at J, with 19 bases between. This CDR3 contains 15 residues.

V and J are TRBV13 and TRBJ2-3, with 15 nucleotides matching TRBD2. Trimming removed 5 bases from V and 0 bases from J; junction bases left unmatched: 3. The CDR3 is 17 residues long. CDR1 is PRHDT, CDR2 FYEKMQ, per germline (reference sequence). The CDR3 bases are TGTGCCAGCAGCACGGGACTAGCGGGGGGTAGCACAGATACGCAGTATTTT. Its protein product is CASSTGLAGGSTDTQYF.

This clone has only a few counts. The chain uses TRBV19 and TRBJ1-4; the D is unclear. Germline loops: CDR1 LNHDA, CDR2 SQIVND (reference sequence). V gave up 3 bases and J gave up 7 bases, with 3 bases separating them. The CDR3 has 11 residues. The DNA for the CDR3 is TGTGCCAGTAGTATTAGTGAAAAACTGTTTTTT. Encoded protein: CASSISEKLFF.

V is TRBV5-6 and J is TRBJ2-3, with D possibly TRBD1 on 6 matching bases. Germline V gene lookup returns CDR1 SGHDT and CDR2 YYEEEE. Trimming shortened V by 1 base and J by 2 bases, and 11 bases separated the two germline ends. There are 15 residues in the CDR3. The CDR3 protein is CASSLYDRNTDTQYF. The CDR3 DNA sequence: TGTGCCAGCAGCTTGTATGACAGGAACACAGATACGCAGTATTTT.

The chain joins TRBV20-1 to TRBJ2-7, with no clear D. V was pared by 6 bases and J by 0 bases, with 6 bases between. Germline V gene data show CDR1 as DFQATT and CDR2 as SNEGSKA (reference sequence). The CDR3 loop spans 11 amino acids. The CDR3 DNA reads as TGCAGTGCAATTAGCTCCTACGAGCAGTACTTC. Amino acids: CSAISSYEQYF.